This T cell receptor beta chain stems from a study of response to subunit inactivated influenza vaccine. The study's findings and limits: Authors suggested seasonal influenza vaccinations each recruit few new T cells.

On this clonotype: Its antigen is still unknown.

TCRdb independently ran MiXCR on the RT-PCR reads; one entry per CDR3 protein. This table holds under 800,000 distinct CDR3 sequences, around 14% found once. Germline V CDR1 and CDR2: DFQATT, SNEGSKA (reference sequence). J was trimmed by 2 bases and V by 2 bases; bases with no gene match: 4. The CDR3 runs to 14 residues. This TCR derives from a man aged 50-59 years who received an inactivated influenza vaccine. The material was PBMCs from blood, obtained about 14 days before vaccination. This chain joins TRBV20-1 and TRBJ2-7, with TRBD1 matching over 9 bases. The CDR3 DNA reads TGCAGTGCTAGAACTTGGGACAGGGCCTACGAGCAGTACTTC. This encodes CSARTWDRAYEQYF.